This T cell receptor (beta chain) was retrieved from a study of blood T cell repertoires in COVID-19. Overall study: COVID-19 samples, acute and convalescent, were from the United States, Italy and Spain. From T cells, B-cell-depleted T cells, or PBMCs came the material, which was cDNA or gDNA.

Repertoires were generated with immunoSEQ multiplex PCR, while TCRdb's copy carries only in-frame clones and drops some. There are 170,000 or so clones in the sample; roughly 88% occur only once, and roughly 9% lies in the top ten. This clone showed up just once. Sequencing input: PBMCs or T cells enriched from blood (not recorded which). This clonotype was sampled from a woman aged 18-30 years who had recovered from COVID-19.

The CDR3 loop reads CASGTGIDQPQHF. The CDR3 DNA follows: TGTGCCTCTGGGACAGGGATTGATCAGCCCCAGCATTTT. The chain joins TRBV10-3 to TRBJ1-5, with TRBD1 identical over 9 bases. V was pared by 11 bases and J by 5 bases, with 7 bases of the junction left unmatched. There are 13 residues in the CDR3. Looked up from germline, CDR1 is ENHRY and CDR2 is SYGVKD.